This TCR beta chain was sequenced in a study of human T cells and chemical hapten exposure. Study background: Slight volume differences across pooled libraries mainly accounted for varying per-sample TCR yields.

In this sample, this clonotype turned up many times. The antigen is not known. The CDR3 extends over 16 amino acids. V lost 5 bases and J 4 bases, leaving 17 bases between the germline ends. The V gene's germline CDR1 is SGHAT and CDR2 FQNNGV. Time point reported: patch test 2, 6 weeks after DPC sensitization. Treatment noted: therapeutic diphenylcyclopropenone sensitization with weekly scalp DPC. The template was total RNA from unfractionated whole blood. The authors' processing: There were a median of around 96,000 TCRs per sample, with a range from 23,224 to 690,600. TCRdb fed the RACE reads into MiXCR, producing one record per CDR3 protein. What appears here as the V and J calls and clone size reflects TCRdb's work, not the paper's. The table includes about 400,000 distinct CDR3 sequences, about 6% detected once. Findings and limits, study-wide: Clustering by CDR3 similarity yielded significantly more large clusters from expanded TCRs than controls.

The source of this sequence is a woman aged 18-29 years with alopecia areata. Some clones in this sample may be carry-over from other donors' samples. This chain connects TRBV11-2 to TRBJ2-2; perhaps TRBD1 as D (5 bases). The sequences come from whole blood, collected in connection with sensitization to the hapten diphenylcyclopropenone (DPC). CDR3 sequence: CASSPRAGSTTGELFF. CDR3 sequence (DNA): TGTGCCAGCAGCCCCAGGGCAGGTTCGACCACCGGGGAGCTGTTTTTT.